The 2 T cell receptor beta chains below come from one sample, sequenced in a study of cytomegalovirus exposure and HLA in healthy donors. The data were produced by immunoSEQ multiplex PCR, yet TCRdb's version contains in-frame clones alone and is incomplete. The sample includes fewer than 200,000 clones, approximately 86% of them seen just once. Sequenced input: PBMCs. These receptors were taken from a man aged 18 to 29 in good health and CMV-seropositive.

This sequence joins TRBV4-2 and TRBJ2-1, with TRBD1 as a possible D gene (5 bases). Trimming cost V 0 bases and J 8 bases, with 14 bases left between them. Germline V gene sequence: CDR1 LGHNA, CDR2 YNFKEQ. This CDR3 region has 15 residues. The CDR3 protein is CASSQDTVSRDEQFF. The CDR3 DNA reads as TGTGCCAGCAGCCAAGATACCGTCAGCAGGGATGAGCAGTTCTTC.

The chain couples TRBV9 to TRBJ2-7; TRBD1 agrees at 8 bases. The CDR3 has 15 amino acids. Germline V lookup: CDR1 SGDLS, CDR2 YYNGEE. V gave up 0 bases and J gave up 3 bases; unmatched junction bases: 5. The CDR3 sequence: CASSVGGQGIYEQYF. CDR3 coding DNA: TGTGCCAGCAGCGTAGGTGGACAGGGTATCTACGAGCAGTACTTC.